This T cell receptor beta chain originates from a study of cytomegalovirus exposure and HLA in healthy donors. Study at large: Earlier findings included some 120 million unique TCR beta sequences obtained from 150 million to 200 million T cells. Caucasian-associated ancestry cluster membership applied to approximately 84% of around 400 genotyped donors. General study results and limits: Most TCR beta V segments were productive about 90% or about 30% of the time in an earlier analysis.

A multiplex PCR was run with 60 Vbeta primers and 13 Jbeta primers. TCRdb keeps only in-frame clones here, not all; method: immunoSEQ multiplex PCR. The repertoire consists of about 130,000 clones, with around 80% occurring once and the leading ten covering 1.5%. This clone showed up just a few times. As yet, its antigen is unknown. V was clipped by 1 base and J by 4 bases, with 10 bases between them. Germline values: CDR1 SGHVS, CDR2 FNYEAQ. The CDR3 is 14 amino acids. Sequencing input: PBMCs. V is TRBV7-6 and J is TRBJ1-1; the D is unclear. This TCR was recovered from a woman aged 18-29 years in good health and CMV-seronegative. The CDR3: CASSLEVAGTEAFF. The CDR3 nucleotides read TGTGCCAGCAGCTTAGAGGTTGCGGGCACTGAAGCTTTCTTT.